A selection of T cell receptor beta chains follows, all from one sample in a study of blood T cells in healthy people across ages. TCRdb used MiXCR to reprocess the 5' RACE reads, holding one entry per CDR3 protein. The sample consists of 1.5 million to 1.9 million distinct CDR3 sequences, approximately 39% of them appearing once. Sequenced sample: blood. These receptors all come from a woman between 18 and 29 years old in good health. Both conserved end residues are part of each CDR3. Each record gives: D gene, V gene, clone size, J gene, CDR3 protein, CDR3 DNA. The D gene is left open where the match is weak. Clone size is given for some rows only: seen once, a few or many times, or a class if the clone is expanded.

NA,TRBV27,few,TRBJ2-7,CASSTLAGKGYEQYF,TGTGCCAGCAGCACACTAGCTGGAAAGGGCTACGAGCAGTACTTC
NA,TRBV7-9,NA,TRBJ1-2,CASRSGASRSGDGYTF,TGTGCCAGCAGATCCGGAGCGTCTCGGTCTGGTGATGGCTACACCTTC
NA,TRBV29-1,many,TRBJ2-1,CSVAESEQFF,TGCAGCGTTGCGGAGAGTGAGCAGTTCTTC
NA,TRBV6-1,few,TRBJ2-7,CASSRGEAYEQYF,TGTGCCAGTTCGAGGGGGGAAGCCTACGAGCAGTACTTC
TRBD1,TRBV12-3/TRBV12-4,few,TRBJ1-2,CASTEDRVHGYTF,TGTGCCAGCACCGAAGACAGGGTGCATGGCTACACCTTC
NA,TRBV6-6,NA,TRBJ2-5,CVSRDYQETQYF,TGTGTCAGTCGGGACTACCAAGAGACCCAGTACTTC
NA,TRBV20-1,NA,TRBJ2-1,CSARHTQGSSYEQFF,TGCAGTGCTAGACATACACAGGGAAGCTCCTACGAGCAGTTCTTC
NA,TRBV5-1,NA,TRBJ1-1,CASSPRPLDTEAFF,TGCGCCAGCAGCCCCCGGCCACTTGACACTGAAGCTTTCTTT
NA,TRBV7-2,NA,TRBJ2-1,CASSQRGREQFF,TGTGCCAGCAGCCAACGCGGGCGGGAGCAGTTCTTC
NA,TRBV4-3,few,TRBJ1-2,CASSPGLTILNYGYTF,TGCGCCAGCAGCCCAGGACTGACTATTCTTAACTATGGCTACACCTTC
NA,TRBV27,few,TRBJ2-1,CASSERGGEQFF,TGTGCCAGCAGCGAGAGAGGGGGGGAGCAGTTCTTC
TRBD1,TRBV7-9,many,TRBJ2-7,CASSLAGTGPYEQYF,TGTGCCAGCAGCTTAGCCGGGACAGGCCCCTACGAGCAGTACTTC
NA,TRBV7-2,NA,TRBJ2-2,CASSFNSGPGELFF,TGTGCCAGCAGCTTCAACTCGGGACCCGGGGAGCTGTTTTTT
NA,TRBV12-3/TRBV12-4,few,TRBJ2-1,CASSARSIRSYNEQFF,TGTGCCAGCAGTGCCCGAAGTATACGCTCCTACAATGAGCAGTTCTTC
NA,TRBV27,few,TRBJ2-3,CASSPYGGNTQYF,TGTGCCAGCAGCCCGTACGGGGGAAATACGCAGTATTTT
TRBD1,TRBV6-2/TRBV6-3,few,TRBJ2-5,CASSHPDRGQQTQYF,TGTGCCAGCAGTCATCCGGACAGGGGGCAACAGACCCAGTACTTC
TRBD2,TRBV9,NA,TRBJ2-7,CASSVGGHSSYEQYF,TGTGCCAGCAGCGTGGGAGGGCATAGCTCCTACGAGCAGTACTTC
TRBD2,TRBV7-8,few,TRBJ2-7,CASSLERAGAGLYEQYF,TGTGCCAGCAGCTTAGAGAGAGCGGGAGCTGGCCTTTACGAGCAGTACTTC
TRBD2,TRBV29-1,few,TRBJ2-3,CSVDSGLTDTQYF,TGCAGCGTTGATAGCGGGTTGACAGATACGCAGTATTTT
NA,TRBV7-3,few,TRBJ1-1,CASSLMGGGNTEAFF,TGTGCCAGCAGCCTTATGGGGGGGGGAAACACTGAAGCTTTCTTT
NA,TRBV12-3/TRBV12-4,once,TRBJ1-5,CASSPWAGDQPQHF,TGTGCCAGCAGTCCTTGGGCAGGAGATCAGCCCCAGCATTTT
NA,TRBV29-1,NA,TRBJ1-2,CSVEQRFNYGYTF,TGCAGCGTGGAACAGCGGTTTAACTATGGCTACACCTTC
NA,TRBV7-2,NA,TRBJ1-2,CASSLYGDNYGYTF,TGTGCCAGCAGCTTATACGGAGATAACTATGGCTACACCTTC
NA,TRBV20-1,NA,TRBJ1-5,CSADPPVNNQPQHF,TGCAGTGCTGACCCCCCGGTCAACAATCAGCCCCAGCATTTT
TRBD1,TRBV9,few,TRBJ2-1,CASSATGGLNNEQFF,TGTGCCAGCAGCGCGACAGGGGGCCTGAACAATGAGCAGTTCTTC
NA,TRBV7-2,few,TRBJ1-5,CASSLRGAQPQHF,TGTGCCAGCAGCCTTCGGGGCGCTCAGCCCCAGCATTTT
NA,TRBV9,NA,TRBJ1-2,CASSVATGGGSGYTF,TGTGCCAGCAGCGTAGCTACGGGGGGCGGGAGTGGCTACACCTTC
NA,TRBV4-3,NA,TRBJ1-2,CASSQDERLRGSRDGYTF,TGCGCCAGCAGCCAAGATGAGAGGCTGAGAGGAAGTCGGGATGGCTACACCTTC
NA,TRBV6-5,NA,TRBJ1-1,CASSLRSQGFNTEAFF,TGTGCCAGCAGTCTAAGGTCACAGGGTTTTAACACTGAAGCTTTCTTT
TRBD2,TRBV28,once,TRBJ2-3,CASSLRPRASGMIDTQYF,TGTGCCAGCAGTTTACGGCCCCGAGCTAGCGGGATGATAGATACGCAGTATTTT
TRBD1,TRBV20-1,few,TRBJ1-5,CSASPRDRGGNQPQHF,TGCAGTGCTAGCCCCCGGGACAGGGGAGGGAATCAGCCCCAGCATTTT
NA,TRBV24-1,NA,TRBJ2-3,CATPLGEEINYPSDTQYF,TGTGCCACCCCGTTGGGAGAAGAAATCAACTATCCATCGGATACGCAGTATTTT
NA,TRBV4-1,NA,TRBJ2-5,CASSRTTGLDEQYF,TGCGCCAGCAGCCGTACGACAGGTCTCGATGAGCAGTACTTC
NA,TRBV28,NA,TRBJ2-1,CASSLYSGSRDEQFF,TGTGCCAGCAGTTTATACTCTGGATCTAGGGATGAGCAGTTCTTC
NA,TRBV20-1,NA,TRBJ1-1,CSTDTQLDTEAFF,TGCAGTACCGATACGCAACTCGACACTGAAGCTTTCTTT
TRBD1,TRBV12-3/TRBV12-4,NA,TRBJ2-7,CASTRGQATADEQYF,TGTGCCAGCACCCGAGGACAGGCCACGGCCGACGAGCAGTACTTC
NA,TRBV5-1,NA,TRBJ2-2,CASRADGELFF,TGCGCCAGCAGAGCGGACGGGGAGCTGTTTTTT
NA,TRBV7-9,NA,TRBJ2-1,CASSLGYGSGTSEQFF,TGTGCCAGCAGCTTAGGATACGGGAGTGGTACCAGTGAGCAGTTCTTC
NA,TRBV27,NA,TRBJ2-7,CASSKQHSGGGYSYEQYF,TGTGCCAGCAGTAAACAACACTCGGGTGGCGGATACTCCTACGAGCAGTACTTC
NA,TRBV2,NA,TRBJ1-2,CASSEVLGSLGGYTF,TGTGCCAGCAGTGAGGTCCTGGGGTCTCTTGGAGGCTACACCTTC
NA,TRBV11-2,NA,TRBJ2-3,CASSLRLTTDTQYF,TGTGCCAGCAGCTTAAGGTTGACCACAGATACGCAGTATTTT
TRBD2,TRBV6-1,NA,TRBJ2-1,CASSEGGGGSYNEKFF,TGTGCCAGCAGTGAAGGCGGGGGGGGCTCCTACAATGAGAAGTTCTTC
TRBD1,TRBV9,few,TRBJ2-1,CASRETGGKYNEQFF,TGTGCCAGCAGAGAAACAGGGGGAAAGTACAATGAGCAGTTCTTC
TRBD1,TRBV18,few,TRBJ1-2,CASSPHRGLNYGYTF,TGTGCCAGCTCTCCGCACAGGGGGCTGAACTATGGCTACACCTTC
NA,TRBV2,NA,TRBJ1-1,CASSGSWGRANTEAFF,TGTGCCAGCAGTGGGAGTTGGGGCAGAGCGAACACTGAAGCTTTCTTT